The next 12 T cell receptor beta chains were all read from a single sample in a study of spatial heterogeneity in lung cancer. Time point specified: blood at routine non-recurrence follow-up after resection. TCRdb re-called the 5' RACE reads with MiXCR, one entry per CDR3 protein. The sample has about 94,000 distinct CDR3 sequences, roughly a fifth seen once. The specimen comprised PBMCs, sampled at follow-up. These receptors were taken from a male donor with early-stage non-small cell lung cancer.

This clonotype came up many times. The chain uses TRBV7-2 and TRBJ2-5; D is unresolved. Germline lookup yields CDR1 SGHTA and CDR2 FQGNSA. With 4 bases removed from V and 1 base from J, the gap between germline ends came to 10 bases. The length of the CDR3 is 14 residues. As DNA, the CDR3 is TGTGCCAGCAGCTCCAATACTCTCCAAGAGACCCAGTACTTC. Protein: CASSSNTLQETQYF.

This clonotype was seen more than once but under ten times. The chain links TRBV5-6 to TRBJ2-2; no firm D call. The germline V and J ends were trimmed by 1 base and 1 base, with 8 bases remaining between them. Germline CDR1 is SGHDT and CDR2 is YYEEEE. CDR3 length equals 15 residues. This CDR3 reads CASSLNWMNTGELFF. The CDR3 DNA reads TGTGCCAGCAGCTTGAACTGGATGAACACCGGGGAGCTGTTTTTT.

The chain has TRBV29-1 and TRBJ2-5, with TRBD1 as a possible D gene (6 bases). The CDR3 consists of 15 residues. V shed 5 bases and J shed 5 bases, with 21 bases lying between them. Looked up from germline, CDR1 is SQVTM and CDR2 is ANQGSEA. The CDR3 DNA sequence: TGCAGCGTTCTTACAGGGTCCCTAAGGGGGGAGACCCAGTACTTC. Its protein is CSVLTGSLRGETQYF. Full variable domain (outside the CDR3, taken from reference TRBV29-1 and TRBJ2-5): SAVISQKPSRDICQRGTSLTIQCQVDSQVTMMFWYRQQPGQSLTLIATANQGSEATYESGFVIDKFPISRPNLTFSTLTVSNMSPEDSSIYLCSVLTGSLRGETQYFGPGTRLLVL.

The sample holds many counts of this clonotype. The CDR3 nucleotides are TGCAGTGCTACGTACTGGGACCGAAGGCCCCAGCATTTT. As protein: CSATYWDRRPQHF. The chain joins TRBV20-1 to TRBJ1-5; D may be TRBD1 (5 bases). The CDR3 length is 13 residues. Germline V CDR1 and CDR2: DFQATT, SNEGSKA (reference sequence). V lost 4 bases and J lost 9, with 16 bases in between.

Turning to this clonotype: Compared with germline, one end of the junction differs, possibly owing to a read error. This chain connects TRBV20-1 to TRBJ2-1; D is undetermined. Germline V CDR1 and CDR2: DFQATT, SNEGSKA (reference sequence). The CDR3 loop spans 13 amino acids. CDR3 in amino acids: CSARGDHYKEQFF. The CDR3 DNA reads as TGCAGTGCTAGAGGGGATCACTACAAAGAGCAGTTCTTC.

This clonotype was seen only a few times. The chain has TRBV2 and TRBJ2-6; D gene uncertain. Per the germline V gene, CDR1 is SNHLY and CDR2 is FYNNEI. The CDR3 totals 10 residues. V was pared by 9 bases and J by 3 bases, with 0 bases between. In nucleotides, the CDR3 is TGTGCCAGTGGGGCCAACGTCCTGACTTTC. This sequence encodes CASGANVLTF.

In this sample, this clonotype turned up a few times. This chain uses TRBV6-2 or TRBV6-3 with TRBJ1-6; 9 bases map to TRBD1. J lost 7 bases, V lost 7 bases, and 8 bases had no gene match. CDR1 and CDR2 (germline): MNHEY, SVGEGT. This CDR3 has 15 amino acids. For the CDR3, the DNA is TGTGCCAGCATTCAGGACAGGGGAATAAATTCACCCCTCCACTTT. Translation: CASIQDRGINSPLHF.

The chain links TRBV7-2 to TRBJ1-1; no clear D gene. The CDR3 is 13 amino acids. The germline gives CDR1 SGHTA, CDR2 FQGNSA. Trimming shortened V by 3 bases and J by 5 bases, and 10 bases separated the two germline ends. The DNA for the CDR3 is TGTGCCAGCAGCTTCCAGAGGGAGACTGAAGCTTTCTTT. Amino acid sequence: CASSFQRETEAFF.

This chain joins TRBV7-2 and TRBJ2-2; D is undetermined. This CDR3 is built from 12 residues. V was pared by 1 base and J by 7 bases, with 4 bases between. CDR1 is SGHTA, CDR2 FQGNSA, per germline. CDR3: CASSLDVGELFF. The CDR3 DNA sequence: TGTGCCAGCAGCTTAGATGTCGGGGAGCTGTTTTTT.

Notes on this clonotype: This may be a read error, as it is one base from a much larger clone. The genes are TRBV5-8 and TRBJ1-1; D gene uncertain. The length of the CDR3 is 10 residues. Per the germline V gene, CDR1 is SGHTS and CDR2 is YDEGEE. The CDR3 reads CGSGNIEAFF. The CDR3 DNA reads as TGTGGCAGCGGGAATATTGAAGCTTTCTTT.

This clonotype was seen at least ten times. The chain has TRBV4-1 and TRBJ2-7; TRBD1 might be the D (6 bases). V dropped 5 bases and J dropped 4 bases, with 24 bases sitting between them. The CDR3 runs 17 residues. The V gene's germline CDR1 is MGHRA and CDR2 YSYEKL. CDR3 bases: TGCGCCAGCAGCGAGAGGCCCCACGGACAGCCAATATACGAGCAGTACGTC. Encoded protein: CASSERPHGQPIYEQYV.

The chain is built from TRBV3-1 and TRBJ1-2; the D gene is possibly TRBD1 (5 bases). CDR1 is LGHDT and CDR2 is YNNKEL in the germline V gene (reference sequence). V lost 4 bases, J lost 2 bases, and 11 bases lay in between. The CDR3 runs 14 residues. CDR3 coding DNA: TGTGCCAGCAGCCGTACGACAGCAAACTATGGCTACACCTTC. Translated: CASSRTTANYGYTF.